These 3 T cell receptor beta chains were sequenced from one sample in a study of T cells after yellow fever vaccination (dated by TCRdb to between 2018 and 2021). To prepare the library, 5' RACE was applied. TCRdb names Illumina NovaSeq 6000 as the instrument used. TCRdb passed the public sequencing reads through fastp at Q25 and MiXCR, retaining productive beta sequences. Identical CDR3 proteins give one entry, which carries the most common genes and DNA. For this sample there are roughly 350,000 distinct CDR3 sequences; about 4% appear just once. The top ten hold just under 25% of the sample. According to the study, the label for this sample's treatment or condition signals: live attenuated yellow fever vaccine strain. The input for sequencing was PBMCs, taken 5 days after the yellow fever booster vaccination. All receptors derive from a young man who received the YFV17D yellow fever vaccine.

This clonotype has only a few counts. The chain is built from TRBV7-2 and TRBJ1-1; 9 nucleotides line up with TRBD1. The J segment lost 1 base and the V segment lost 7 bases, leaving 13 bases of the junction unmatched. The CDR3 contains 17 residues. CDR1 and CDR2 (germline): SGHTA, FQGNSA. The CDR3 reads CASNSGQGLTGNTEAFF. CDR3 in DNA: TGTGCCAGCAACTCCGGACAGGGGCTAACAGGGAACACTGAAGCTTTCTTT. Using reference TRBV7-2 and TRBJ1-1 for the parts outside the CDR3, the full variable domain is GAGVSQSPSNKVTEKGKDVELRCDPISGHTALYWYRQSLGQGLEFLIYFQGNSAPDKSGLPSDRFSAERTGGSVSTLTIQRTQQEDSAVYLCASNSGQGLTGNTEAFFGQGTRLTVV.

Ten or more counts support this clonotype. The V and J genes are TRBV24-1 and TRBJ1-2; D may be TRBD1 (6 bases). Germline CDR1 is KGHDR and CDR2 is SFDVKD. CDR3 size: 13 residues. V lost 3 bases to trimming and J lost 5 bases, with 9 bases between them. This CDR3 is CATSDRTVYGYTF. The CDR3 DNA follows: TGTGCCACCAGTGATCGGACAGTATATGGCTACACCTTC.

This clonotype appeared a few times. CDR3 sequence: CASSFSSNEKLFF. In DNA, the CDR3 is TGTGCCAGCAGTTTCTCCTCCAATGAAAAACTGTTTTTT. The chain recombines TRBV6-2 or TRBV6-3 with TRBJ1-4, with D unresolved. The CDR3 length is 13 residues. With 4 bases removed from V and 5 bases from J, the gap between germline ends came to 8 bases. The germline CDR1 and CDR2 sequences are MNHEY and SVGEGT.